This T cell receptor beta chain was obtained from a study of blood T cell repertoires in COVID-19. In the authors' workflow: Using reference gene primer amplification, nucleated cell counts were estimated. Using immunoSEQ multiplex PCR, the repertoire was profiled, and TCRdb retains in-frame clones only, with some absent. The V and J calls and clone size are taken from that table; D and trimming were inferred from the DNA. This table holds under 250,000 clones, around 90% found once. This clone is a singleton in its sample. CDR1 SGHTA and CDR2 FQGNSA come from the germline V gene. V lost 3 bases, J lost 5 bases, and 5 bases stayed unmatched. CDR3 length: 14 residues.

The sample taken for sequencing was peripheral blood. The source of this sequence is a young man with active or convalescent COVID-19. The rearrangement joins TRBV7-2 to TRBJ1-2, with 8 bases identical to TRBD1. In DNA form, the CDR3 reads TGTGCCAGCAGCTTTAGGGACAGGATTTATGGCTACACCTTC. This codes for CASSFRDRIYGYTF.